Listed here is a single T cell receptor beta chain. Random hexamers primed reverse transcription of about 0.5 to 1 ug RNA. An immunoSEQ multiplex PCR amplified TCR beta CDR3 over 54 Vbeta and 13 Jbeta. TCRdb re-called the immunoSEQ multiplex PCR reads through MiXCR, storing one row per CDR3 protein. This sample has 100,000 to 150,000 distinct CDR3 sequences, with just over 90% found just once. Deletions cut 6 bases from V and 2 bases from J, with 16 bases between. This CDR3 region has 16 residues. CDR1 is MNHNY, CDR2 SVGAGI, per germline (reference sequence). This entry is derived from a study of CD8 T cells in Susac syndrome. Sequencing of TCR beta, carried out with a high-throughput approach, was applied to CD8+ and CD4+ T cells from the blood. FACS enriched CD8+ TEMRA cells, while bulk CD8+ and CD4+ were negatively isolated.

This sequence originates from a human donor with multiple sclerosis. The V call is TRBV6-6, the J call TRBJ2-2; D possibly uses TRBD1 or TRBD2 (5 bases each). The specimen sequenced was CD8+ T cells from PBMCs. The CDR3 sequence: CASSPRDGINTGELFF. CDR3 DNA sequence: TGTGCCAGCAGCCCGAGGGACGGGATAAACACCGGGGAGCTGTTTTTT.